Listed below are T cell receptor beta chains from one sample, sequenced in a study of regulatory T cells in long-lasting Graves disease. One entry per CDR3 protein, called by TCRdb with MiXCR from the multiplex PCR reads. The sample has over 300,000 distinct CDR3 sequences, around 15% seen once. This sample comprised peripheral blood mononuclear cells (PBMCs), obtained at new diagnosis, from a patient treated with antithyroid drugs. The source is a female donor with Graves disease. Each CDR3 is given with its conserved first and last residue. The order of the fields is clone size, D gene, J gene, V gene, CDR3 DNA, CDR3 protein. A D gene is named only where the DNA matches it firmly. Clone sizes are given selectively: once, few, many, or a class where the clone is expanded.

many | - | TRBJ2-1 | TRBV3-1 | TGTGCCAGCAGAAGCCTCCATGAGCAGTTCTTC | CASRSLHEQFF
- | - | TRBJ2-3 | TRBV7-3 | TGTGCCAGCAGCTCTTTGGGGCGGCACACAGATACGCAGTATTTT | CASSSLGRHTDTQYF
- | TRBD2 | TRBJ2-7 | TRBV11-2 | TGTGCCAGCAGCTTAGATCGTGATAGCGGGAGCTACGAGCAGTACTTC | CASSLDRDSGSYEQYF
many | - | TRBJ2-2 | TRBV7-3 | TGTGCCAGCAGCCCCTCGGACGCCGGGGAGCTGTTTTTT | CASSPSDAGELFF
many | - | TRBJ1-1 | TRBV18 | TGTGCCACTAACGGCGGGGGCACTGAAGCTTTCTTT | CATNGGGTEAFF
many | - | TRBJ2-1 | TRBV7-2 | TGTGCCAGCAGCTCCCCCGGGACGGGGTACAATGAGCAGTTCTTC | CASSSPGTGYNEQFF
- | TRBD2 | TRBJ2-3 | TRBV27 | TGTGCCACCGGGGGGGGTTGGGATACGCAGTATTTT | CATGGGWDTQYF
many | TRBD1 | TRBJ2-1 | TRBV20-1 | TGCAGTGCTAGAGATCTGGGGACAGACTCCTACAATGAGCAGTTCTTC | CSARDLGTDSYNEQFF
many | - | TRBJ2-3 | TRBV2 | TGTGCCAGCAGATCGACGGGCACAGATACGCAGTATTTT | CASRSTGTDTQYF
many | - | TRBJ2-7 | TRBV29-1 | TGCAGCGTTGAAGGGTTAGCGGACCCCTACGAGCAGTACTTC | CSVEGLADPYEQYF
many | - | TRBJ1-5 | TRBV27 | TGTGCCAGCAGTGTATCGGGACGAAGGAGGAATCAGCCCCAGCATTTT | CASSVSGRRRNQPQHF
many | - | TRBJ1-1 | TRBV5-1 | TGCGCCAGCAGCCTGCAGGGTACAAGGCATAACACTGAAGCTTTCTTT | CASSLQGTRHNTEAFF
- | - | TRBJ1-3 | TRBV10-3 | TGTGCCATCAGTGAGTCTGTCAACACCATATATTTT | CAISESVNTIYF
once | TRBD1 | TRBJ1-5 | TRBV4-1 | TGCGCCAGCAGCCAAGGGGGGGCAGGGGGGAGTCAGCCCCAGCATTTT | CASSQGGAGGSQPQHF
many | - | TRBJ2-7 | TRBV12-3/TRBV12-4 | TGTGCCAGCAGTTCCCAACAGGGACAATTAAGCTCCTACGAGCAGTACTTC | CASSSQQGQLSSYEQYF
- | - | TRBJ2-1 | TRBV28 | TGTGCCAGCGGGCCTACAGGGTCCATTCTTTCCTCTGAGCAGTTCTTC | CASGPTGSILSSEQFF
many | TRBD1 | TRBJ2-7 | TRBV7-2 | TGTGCCAGCAGCCCTGGGACAGGGAGGGTATTCCTCGAGCAGTACTTC | CASSPGTGRVFLEQYF
- | TRBD2 | TRBJ2-7 | TRBV15 | TGTGCCACCAGCAGCCCCTTCGGACTAGCGGGAGGAGCGTACGAGCAGTACTTC | CATSSPFGLAGGAYEQYF
few | - | TRBJ2-3 | TRBV6-5 | TGTGCCAGCAGTTATAGTCCCGAACTAAATACGCAGTATTTT | CASSYSPELNTQYF
many | - | TRBJ2-2 | TRBV6-4 | TGTGCCAGCAGTGATTTAGGCAGGACGAACACCGGGGAGCTGTTTTTT | CASSDLGRTNTGELFF
- | - | TRBJ1-6 | TRBV27 | TGTGCCAGCAGCCATGATCATAATTCACCCCTCCACTTT | CASSHDHNSPLHF
many | - | TRBJ1-1 | TRBV6-1 | TGTGCCAGCAGTGAGAGGAGGGGGTATGCAGCTGAAGCTTTCTTT | CASSERRGYAAEAFF
many | - | TRBJ1-1 | TRBV20-1 | TGCAGTGCTAGAGATGGGAGAATTGCGAACACTGAAGCTTTCTTT | CSARDGRIANTEAFF
many | - | TRBJ1-2 | TRBV10-2 | TGCGCCAGCAGTGATTTTGGCAGGGGAGGGGGCTACACCTTC | CASSDFGRGGGYTF
few | TRBD1 | TRBJ2-2 | TRBV7-7 | TGTGCCAGCAGCTCCCGACAGGGATTATCCACCGGGGAGCTGTTTTTT | CASSSRQGLSTGELFF
- | - | TRBJ1-1 | TRBV18 | TGTGTCAGCTCACCGATCGAGCTTGGGGGGGGAACTGAAGCTTTCTTT | CVSSPIELGGGTEAFF
many | - | TRBJ2-1 | TRBV6-1 | TGTGCCAGCAGTGACAGGTCCGTCTCCTACAATGAGCAGTTCTTC | CASSDRSVSYNEQFF
few | - | TRBJ1-1 | TRBV7-9 | TGTGCCAGCAATAGAGGACAGCTCGGCGGGGTCAACACTGAAGCTTTCTTT | CASNRGQLGGVNTEAFF
many | - | TRBJ2-1 | TRBV7-9 | TGTGCCAGCAGCTTAAATGGGCGGGTGCAGTTCTTC | CASSLNGRVQFF
many | TRBD2 | TRBJ2-3 | TRBV6-1 | TGTGCCAGCAGTGGGGGACTAGCGGGGGGGGCAGATACGCAGTATTTT | CASSGGLAGGADTQYF
few | - | TRBJ1-1 | TRBV12-5 | TGTGCTAGTGGTTTGGGCACTGAAGCTTTCTTT | CASGLGTEAFF
many | - | TRBJ1-2 | TRBV5-1 | TGCGCCAGCAGCTTTGTGGGGGAGGACTATGGCTACACCTTC | CASSFVGEDYGYTF
few | - | TRBJ1-2 | TRBV25-1 | TGTGCCAGCAGTGTAGGGGACGGCGGCGTTGGCTACACCTTC | CASSVGDGGVGYTF
many | TRBD2 | TRBJ2-7 | TRBV9 | TGTGCCAGCAGCGTAGCGGGAGGCGACTACGAGCAGTACTTC | CASSVAGGDYEQYF
many | - | TRBJ1-3 | TRBV20-1 | TGCAGTGCTAGCTCTGGGAATGGTGGAAACACCATATATTTT | CSASSGNGGNTIYF
- | - | TRBJ2-1 | TRBV7-2 | TGTGCCAGCAGTTTTGGGGAAATGGACAATGAGCAGTTCTTC | CASSFGEMDNEQFF
many | TRBD2 | TRBJ2-7 | TRBV27 | TGTGCCAGCAGTTCCTCACTAGCGGGCCCCTACGAGCAGTACTTC | CASSSSLAGPYEQYF
many | - | TRBJ1-4 | TRBV28 | TGTGCCAGCAGTTTTTTTTCGGTGGCAACTAATGAAAAACTGTTTTTT | CASSFFSVATNEKLFF
- | - | TRBJ2-5 | TRBV6-2/TRBV6-3 | TGTGCCAGCGGTTACGATGGAGGGGAGGAGACCCAGTACTTC | CASGYDGGEETQYF
many | TRBD1 | TRBJ2-7 | TRBV6-1 | TGTGCCAGCACCCCTGACAGGGGGTGGAGGATCCACGAGCAGTACTTC | CASTPDRGWRIHEQYF
many | TRBD1 | TRBJ1-4 | TRBV20-1 | TGCAGTGCCGAGGACAGGGGGAATGAAAAACTGTTTTTT | CSAEDRGNEKLFF
many | - | TRBJ1-2 | TRBV12-3/TRBV12-4 | TGTGCCAGCAGTTTCGGGGAATATGACTATGGCTACACCTTC | CASSFGEYDYGYTF
- | - | TRBJ2-4 | TRBV12-3/TRBV12-4 | TGTGCCAGCAGTTTCGGGGGAGCCCCAAGCATTCAGTACTTC | CASSFGGAPSIQYF
many | - | TRBJ2-5 | TRBV20-1 | TGCAGTGCTCTCACCGCCGGGACGGGGGAAGAGACCCAGTACTTC | CSALTAGTGEETQYF